The 12 T cell receptor beta chains listed next were all sequenced from one sample in a study of cytomegalovirus exposure and HLA in healthy donors. The PCR employed 60 Vbeta primers together with 13 Jbeta primers. The data were produced by immunoSEQ multiplex PCR, yet TCRdb's version contains in-frame clones alone and is incomplete. The data contain over 85,000 clones, roughly four fifths of them singletons. Sequencing was performed on PBMCs. The origin of the receptors is a man aged 40-49 years in good health and CMV-seropositive.

This rearrangement joins TRBV4-1 to TRBJ2-5; perhaps TRBD1 as D (7 bases). The CDR3 covers 17 residues. Germline assignment: CDR1 MGHRA and CDR2 YSYEKL. Trimming stripped 1 base from V and 5 bases from J, with 20 bases between. CDR3 amino acids: CASSQAPNGGGRETQYF. The DNA for the CDR3 is TGCGCCAGCAGCCAAGCCCCCAACGGAGGGGGCAGGGAGACCCAGTACTTC.

The CDR3 nucleotides read TGTGCCAGTACCCTCGCGGGGTGGACTGAAGCTTTCTTT. It encodes CASTLAGWTEAFF. The chain has TRBV19 and TRBJ1-1, with no clear D. CDR1 is LNHDA, CDR2 SQIVND, per germline (reference sequence). V dropped 7 bases and J dropped 5 bases, with 14 bases sitting between them. This CDR3 comprises 13 residues.

The chain uses TRBV10-3 and TRBJ2-7; 8 bases line up with TRBD1. The ends lost 6 bases at V and 6 bases at J; junction bases unmatched: 7. This CDR3 has 13 residues. CDR1 is ENHRY, CDR2 SYGVKD, per germline. The CDR3 region is CAIRPQGGREQYF. The CDR3 DNA is TGTGCCATCAGGCCACAGGGGGGTCGCGAGCAGTACTTC.

The V call is TRBV5-1, the J call TRBJ2-5; 11 bases agree with TRBD2. The CDR3 has 15 residues. The V gene end was trimmed by 0 bases and the J gene end by 3 bases; junction bases not matched to a gene: 1. From germline, CDR1 is SGHRS and CDR2 YFSETQ. In DNA, the CDR3 is TGCGCCAGCAGCTTGGAGGGACTAGCGGAAGAGACCCAGTACTTC. This encodes CASSLEGLAEETQYF.

This rearrangement joins TRBV19 to TRBJ1-2; 9 nucleotides agree with TRBD1. Germline V gives CDR1 LNHDA, CDR2 SQIVND (reference sequence). Unmatched junction bases numbered 6, after V lost 6 bases and J lost 4 bases. This CDR3 has 14 amino acids. CDR3 nucleotide sequence: TGTGCCAGTAGCCACAGGGGGCGCAGCTATGGCTACACCTTC. Its translation is CASSHRGRSYGYTF.

The chain combines TRBV7-7 with TRBJ1-5; 10 bases map to TRBD1. Germline CDR1 SSHAT, CDR2 FNYEAQ (reference sequence). The V gene end was trimmed by 7 bases and the J gene end by 5 bases; junction bases not matched to a gene: 8. The CDR3 has 15 amino acids. CDR3 nucleotides: TGTGCCAGCACCGTTAGGGACAGGGGAGATCAGCCCCAGCATTTT. Protein product: CASTVRDRGDQPQHF.

The V call is TRBV19, the J call TRBJ1-5; TRBD1 aligns across 9 bases. Germline assignment: CDR1 LNHDA and CDR2 SQIVND (reference sequence). There are 14 residues in the CDR3. V was pared by 6 bases and J by 5 bases, with 5 bases of the junction left unmatched. Written as DNA, the CDR3 is TGTGCCAGTAGGGACAGGGGTCCATATCAGCCCCAGCATTTT. Translated, it gives CASRDRGPYQPQHF. Filled out from reference TRBV19 and TRBJ1-5, the complete variable domain reads DGGITQSPKYLFRKEGQNVTLSCEQNLNHDAMYWYRQDPGQGLRLIYYSQIVNDFQKGDIAEGYSVSREKKESFPLTVTSAQKNPTAFYLCASRDRGPYQPQHFGDGTRLSIL.

The V and J genes are TRBV4-1 and TRBJ2-5, with 7 bases lining up with TRBD1. CDR1 is MGHRA and CDR2 is YSYEKL in the germline V gene. The junction had 5 bases not matched to a gene; V was cut back by 3 bases and J by 4 bases. The CDR3 loop spans 14 amino acids. This chain's CDR3 is CASSQSNRGETQYF. CDR3 coding DNA: TGCGCCAGCAGCCAGTCCAACAGGGGAGAGACCCAGTACTTC.

This clone has a single count. This chain connects TRBV6-1 to TRBJ2-1; TRBD1 matches 9 bases. The CDR3 spans 16 residues. Germline values: CDR1 MNHNS, CDR2 SASEGT. Trimming cost V 1 base and J 7 bases; bases outside gene matches: 8. The CDR3 sequence is CASSEGMGQGSNEQFF. CDR3 bases: TGTGCCAGCAGTGAAGGAATGGGACAGGGAAGTAATGAGCAGTTCTTC.

The chain links TRBV27 to TRBJ2-1; the match to TRBD2 covers 7 bases. Losses at the gene ends were 6 bases for V and 12 bases for J; bases not matched to a gene: 17. The CDR3 consists of 15 residues. Germline assignment: CDR1 MNHEY and CDR2 SMNVEV (reference sequence). CDR3 sequence: CASRISGTTPVRQFF. In nucleotides, the CDR3 is TGTGCCAGCAGAATATCCGGGACTACGCCCGTTAGGCAGTTCTTC.

The rearrangement joins TRBV5-5 to TRBJ1-1; no clear D gene. Germline CDR1 reads SGHKS; CDR2 reads YYEKEE (reference sequence). The CDR3 is made up of 14 amino acids. Trimming cost V 6 bases and J 4 bases, with 16 bases left between them. CDR3 sequence (DNA): TGTGCCAGCATTTTGCGGGTGGAGGGCACTGAAGCTTTCTTT. This sequence encodes CASILRVEGTEAFF.

The chain uses TRBV11-3 and TRBJ2-7; 7 positions agree with TRBD1. This CDR3 has 16 residues. Germline CDR1 is SGHNT and CDR2 is YENEEA. Trimming cost V 1 base and J 3 bases; bases outside gene matches: 9. The CDR3 spells CASSLGGGPSDYEQYF. CDR3 nucleotide sequence: TGTGCCAGCAGCTTAGGAGGGGGCCCGAGCGACTACGAGCAGTACTTC.